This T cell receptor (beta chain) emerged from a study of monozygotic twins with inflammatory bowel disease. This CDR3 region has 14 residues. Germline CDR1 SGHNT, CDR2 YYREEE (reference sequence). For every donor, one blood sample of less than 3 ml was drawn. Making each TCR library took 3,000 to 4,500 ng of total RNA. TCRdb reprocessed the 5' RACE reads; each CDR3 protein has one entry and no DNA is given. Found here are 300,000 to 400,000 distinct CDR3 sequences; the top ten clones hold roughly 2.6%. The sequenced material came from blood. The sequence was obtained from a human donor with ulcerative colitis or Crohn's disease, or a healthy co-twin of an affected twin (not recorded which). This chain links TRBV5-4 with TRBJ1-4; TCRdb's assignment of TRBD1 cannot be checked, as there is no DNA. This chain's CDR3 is CASSNRQGSEKLFF.